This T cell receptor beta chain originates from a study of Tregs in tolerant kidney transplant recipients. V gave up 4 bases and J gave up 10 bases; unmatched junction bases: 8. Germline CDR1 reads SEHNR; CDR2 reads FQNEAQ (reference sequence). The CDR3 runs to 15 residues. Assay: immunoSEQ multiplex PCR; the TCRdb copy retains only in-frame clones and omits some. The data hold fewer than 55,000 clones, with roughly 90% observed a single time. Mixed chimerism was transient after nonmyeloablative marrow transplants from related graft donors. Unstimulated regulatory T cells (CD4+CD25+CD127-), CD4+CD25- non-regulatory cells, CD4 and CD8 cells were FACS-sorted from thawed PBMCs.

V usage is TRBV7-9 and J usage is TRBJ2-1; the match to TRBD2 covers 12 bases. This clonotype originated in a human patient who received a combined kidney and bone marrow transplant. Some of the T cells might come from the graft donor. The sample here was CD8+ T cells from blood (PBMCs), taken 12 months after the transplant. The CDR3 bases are TGTGCCAGCAGCTATAGACTAGCGGGAGCCGACGAGCAGTTCTTC. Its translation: CASSYRLAGADEQFF. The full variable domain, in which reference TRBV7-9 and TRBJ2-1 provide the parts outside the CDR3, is DTGVSQNPRHKITKRGQNVTFRCDPISEHNRLYWYRQTLGQGPEFLTYFQNEAQLEKSRLLSDRFSAERPKGSFSTLEIQRTEQGDSAMYLCASSYRLAGADEQFFGPGTRLTVL.